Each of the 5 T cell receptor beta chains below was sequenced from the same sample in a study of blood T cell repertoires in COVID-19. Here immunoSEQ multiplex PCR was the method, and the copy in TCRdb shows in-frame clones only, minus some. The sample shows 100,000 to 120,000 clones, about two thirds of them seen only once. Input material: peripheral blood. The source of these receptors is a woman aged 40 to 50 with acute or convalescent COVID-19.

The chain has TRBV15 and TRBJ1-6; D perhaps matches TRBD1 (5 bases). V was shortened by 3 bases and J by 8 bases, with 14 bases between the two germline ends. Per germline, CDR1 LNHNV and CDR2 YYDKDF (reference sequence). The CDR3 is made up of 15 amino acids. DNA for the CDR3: TGTGCCACCAGCAGGGCGGCTGGAGGGGATTCACCCCTCCACTTT. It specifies CATSRAAGGDSPLHF.

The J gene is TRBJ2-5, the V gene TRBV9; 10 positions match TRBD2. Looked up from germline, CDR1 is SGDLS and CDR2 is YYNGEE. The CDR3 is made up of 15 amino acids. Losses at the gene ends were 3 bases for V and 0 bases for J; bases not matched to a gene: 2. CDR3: CASSASGGHQETQYF. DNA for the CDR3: TGTGCCAGCAGCGCTAGCGGGGGACACCAAGAGACCCAGTACTTC.

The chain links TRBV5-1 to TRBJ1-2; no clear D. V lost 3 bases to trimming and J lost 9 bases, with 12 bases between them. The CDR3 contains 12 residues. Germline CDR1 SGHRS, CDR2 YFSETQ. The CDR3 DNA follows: TGCGCCAGCAGCTCTACAGTGGATAGCTACACCTTC. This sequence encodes CASSSTVDSYTF.

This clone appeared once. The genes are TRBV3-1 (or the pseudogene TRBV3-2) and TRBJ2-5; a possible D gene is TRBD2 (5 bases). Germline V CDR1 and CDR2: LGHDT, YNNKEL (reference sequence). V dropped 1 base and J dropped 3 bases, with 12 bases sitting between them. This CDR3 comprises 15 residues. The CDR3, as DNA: TGTGCCAGCAGCCAAGCGGAGGTATGGGAAGAGACCCAGTACTTC. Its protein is CASSQAEVWEETQYF.

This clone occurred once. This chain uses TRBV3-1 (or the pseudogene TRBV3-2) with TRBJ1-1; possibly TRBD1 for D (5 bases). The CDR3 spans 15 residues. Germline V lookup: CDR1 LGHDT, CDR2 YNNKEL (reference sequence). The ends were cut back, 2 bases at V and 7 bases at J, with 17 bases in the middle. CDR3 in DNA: TGTGCCAGCAGCCAAAACAGGCAGGACCCTATTGAAGCTTTCTTT. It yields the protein CASSQNRQDPIEAFF.